The 18 T cell receptor beta chains presented below share a single source sample, sequenced in a study of human T cells and chemical hapten exposure. The time point here: patch test 3, about 24 weeks after DPC sensitization. Treatment described: therapeutic diphenylcyclopropenone sensitization with weekly scalp DPC. TCRdb redid the calling of the RACE reads with MiXCR, one entry per CDR3 protein. The sample holds 25,000 to 35,000 distinct CDR3 sequences, about 5.6% seen once. The specimen comprised whole blood, sampled in connection with sensitization to the hapten diphenylcyclopropenone (DPC). The receptors shown here come from a man aged 25 to 45 with alopecia areata. Some clones in this sample may be carry-over from other donors' samples.

This clonotype was recorded many times. This chain links TRBV12-3 or TRBV12-4 with TRBJ2-2; D is unclear. V lost 7 bases, J lost 2 bases, and 11 bases lay in between. CDR3 length: 14 amino acids. CDR3 amino acids: CASKQGRNTGELFF. For the CDR3, the DNA is TGTGCCAGCAAGCAAGGACGAAACACCGGGGAGCTGTTTTTT.

This clonotype was observed at least ten times. V is TRBV5-1 and J is TRBJ2-2; the D is unclear. Germline values: CDR1 SGHRS, CDR2 YFSETQ. Trimming left V 1 base short and J 4 bases short, with 8 bases between. CDR3 size: 14 residues. CDR3 amino acids: CASSLRLATGELFF. CDR3 coding DNA: TGCGCCAGCAGCTTGAGGTTAGCCACCGGGGAGCTGTTTTTT.

Ten or more counts support this clonotype. CDR3 amino acids: CASSSRQSNEKLFF. The DNA for the CDR3 is TGTGCCAGCAGCTCCCGACAGAGCAATGAAAAACTGTTTTTT. This chain uses TRBV4-2 with TRBJ1-4; a possible D gene is TRBD1 (5 bases). Germline V gene data show CDR1 as LGHNA and CDR2 as YNFKEQ. This CDR3 region has 14 residues. V was clipped by 5 bases and J by 5 bases, with 12 bases between them.

This clonotype was counted ten times or more. The genes are TRBV30 and TRBJ1-4; D is undetermined. CDR1 and CDR2 from the germline V gene are GTSNPN and SVGIG (reference sequence). The V end was cut by 1 base, the J end by 0 bases, with 12 bases between. The CDR3 is made up of 16 amino acids. This chain's CDR3 is CAWSERRVSTNEKLFF. Here the CDR3 DNA reads TGTGCCTGGAGTGAGAGGAGGGTGTCAACTAATGAAAAACTGTTTTTT.

This clonotype ranks as medium-sized. This chain links TRBV12-3 or TRBV12-4 with TRBJ2-5, with D perhaps matching TRBD2 (6 bases). V lost 6 bases and J 3 bases, leaving 14 bases between the germline ends. The CDR3 has 14 residues. In DNA form, the CDR3 reads TGTGCCAGCAGCTACGGAGGAGGGGAAGAGACCCAGTACTTC. It is translated as CASSYGGGEETQYF.

The table lists this clonotype with many counts. The chain recombines TRBV10-3 with TRBJ2-7, with 13 bases identical to TRBD2. The CDR3 totals 17 residues. CDR1 and CDR2 (germline): ENHRY, SYGVKD. J lost 4 bases, V lost 0 bases, and 6 bases had no gene match. CDR3 sequence reads: CAISESNVGLAGYEQYF. DNA for the CDR3: TGTGCCATCAGTGAGTCTAACGTGGGACTAGCGGGGTACGAGCAGTACTTC.

This clonotype was detected many times. This chain joins TRBV11-3 and TRBJ2-2; 9 bases line up with TRBD1. Per germline, CDR1 SGHNT and CDR2 YENEEA. Germline trimming cut 5 bases from V and 6 bases from J; bases unmatched to any gene: 10. The CDR3 consists of 16 residues. The CDR3: CASSPGQGKVPGELFF. CDR3 nucleotide sequence: TGTGCCAGCAGCCCGGGACAGGGAAAGGTCCCCGGGGAGCTGTTTTTT.

This clonotype was counted many times. The chain carries TRBV5-1 and TRBJ2-3, with a possible D match to TRBD1 (8 bases). The CDR3 runs to 14 residues. Trimming left V 4 bases short and J 6 bases short, with 15 bases between. Germline loops: CDR1 SGHRS, CDR2 YFSETQ. As DNA, the CDR3 is TGCGCCAGCAGCCCGGACAGGGAGGGCGATACGCAGTATTTT. Translation: CASSPDREGDTQYF.

This clonotype was observed at least ten times. This chain links TRBV6-5 with TRBJ2-2, with 10 bases that match TRBD2. CDR1 is MNHEY and CDR2 is SVGAGI in the germline V gene. The CDR3 consists of 13 residues. The ends lost 11 bases at V and 6 bases at J; junction bases unmatched: 6. CDR3 sequence reads: CAAGLAHPGELFF. The CDR3 bases are TGTGCCGCGGGACTAGCGCATCCCGGGGAGCTGTTTTTT.

In its sample, this clonotype was seen many times. The chain combines TRBV7-2 with TRBJ2-1; 7 nucleotides line up with TRBD1. The length of the CDR3 is 14 residues. Germline loops: CDR1 SGHTA, CDR2 FQGNSA. The V gene end was trimmed by 11 bases and the J gene end by 1 base; junction bases not matched to a gene: 8. The CDR3 coding sequence is TGTGCCGTCCTCGAGGGACAGTCCTACAATGAGCAGTTCTTC. Its translation: CAVLEGQSYNEQFF. Variable domain in full (rest from reference TRBV7-2 and TRBJ2-1): GAGVSQSPSNKVTEKGKDVELRCDPISGHTALYWYRQSLGQGLEFLIYFQGNSAPDKSGLPSDRFSAERTGGSVSTLTIQRTQQEDSAVYLCAVLEGQSYNEQFFGPGTRLTVL.

This clonotype was found many times. The chain joins TRBV3-1 to TRBJ2-1, with TRBD2 identical over 8 bases. The CDR3 has 16 amino acids. V shed 3 bases, J shed 0 bases, and the junction held 4 bases outside the gene matches. The V gene's germline CDR1 is LGHDT and CDR2 YNNKEL (reference sequence). CDR3 DNA: TGTGCCAGCAGCCACCGTAGCGGGAACTCCTACAATGAGCAGTTCTTC. Its translation: CASSHRSGNSYNEQFF.

This clonotype is labeled as medium-sized. The chain carries TRBV24-1 and TRBJ1-2; D is perhaps TRBD1 (6 bases). V shed 2 bases and J shed 8 bases, with 14 bases lying between them. The germline V gene has CDR1 KGHDR and CDR2 SFDVKD. The CDR3 length is 14 residues. The CDR3 DNA follows: TGTGCCACCAGTGATTCCCGGCAGGGGAGCGGCTACACCTTC. Translation gives CATSDSRQGSGYTF.

The table lists this clonotype with many counts. This rearrangement joins TRBV6-6 to TRBJ1-2, with 10 bases that match TRBD1. Trimming at V came to 7 bases and at J to 2 bases, leaving 4 bases not matched to a gene. The CDR3 has 14 amino acids. The V gene's germline CDR1 is MNHNY and CDR2 SVGAGI (reference sequence). In DNA form, the CDR3 reads TGTGCCAGCATACCGACAGGGGGCAACTATGGCTACACCTTC. Encoded protein: CASIPTGGNYGYTF.

This clonotype appeared many times. The chain employs TRBV29-1 and TRBJ2-2, with D perhaps TRBD2 (5 bases). Germline V gene lookup returns CDR1 SQVTM and CDR2 ANQGSEA. Trimming removed 7 bases at V and 2 bases at J, with 14 bases between. The CDR3 has 14 residues. For the CDR3, the DNA is TGCAGCGCCGTAGCGAGGGCTAACACCGGGGAGCTGTTTTTT. It yields the protein CSAVARANTGELFF.

This clonotype was counted at least ten times. The chain has TRBV29-1 and TRBJ2-5; 7 nucleotides align to TRBD1. The CDR3 sequence is 13 residues long. CDR1 SQVTM and CDR2 ANQGSEA come from the germline V gene. The ends lost 3 bases at V and 7 bases at J; junction bases unmatched: 8. Here the CDR3 reads CSVEGDSRTTQYF. As DNA, the CDR3 is TGCAGCGTTGAGGGGGACAGTCGTACGACCCAGTACTTC.

This clonotype was counted many times. This chain joins TRBV6-6 and TRBJ2-4; 11 bases align to TRBD2. In germline, CDR1 is MNHNY, CDR2 SVGAGI (reference sequence). The CDR3 length is 16 residues. With 6 bases clipped from V and 6 bases from J, the junction kept 10 bases outside the gene matches. In DNA form, the CDR3 reads TGTGCCAGCAGGGAAAATAGCGGGAGGGCCGGAAACATTCAGTACTTC. Encoded protein: CASRENSGRAGNIQYF.

The chain has TRBV12-3 or TRBV12-4 and TRBJ1-2, with D perhaps TRBD1 (6 bases). The V and J ends lost 5 bases and 3 bases respectively, with 10 bases between them. The CDR3 has 13 amino acids. The CDR3 region has the DNA TGTGCCAGCAGTCCAGGGGCGGACTATGGCTACACCTTC. It encodes CASSPGADYGYTF.

This clonotype was detected many times. This chain connects TRBV30 to TRBJ2-3, with 7 bases fitting TRBD2. Germline loops: CDR1 GTSNPN, CDR2 SVGIG (reference sequence). The trim removed 0 bases at V and 1 base at J, leaving 1 base unmatched. CDR3 size: 14 residues. In DNA form, the CDR3 reads TGTGCCTGGAGTGTAACTAGCGGCACAGATACGCAGTATTTT. It encodes CAWSVTSGTDTQYF.